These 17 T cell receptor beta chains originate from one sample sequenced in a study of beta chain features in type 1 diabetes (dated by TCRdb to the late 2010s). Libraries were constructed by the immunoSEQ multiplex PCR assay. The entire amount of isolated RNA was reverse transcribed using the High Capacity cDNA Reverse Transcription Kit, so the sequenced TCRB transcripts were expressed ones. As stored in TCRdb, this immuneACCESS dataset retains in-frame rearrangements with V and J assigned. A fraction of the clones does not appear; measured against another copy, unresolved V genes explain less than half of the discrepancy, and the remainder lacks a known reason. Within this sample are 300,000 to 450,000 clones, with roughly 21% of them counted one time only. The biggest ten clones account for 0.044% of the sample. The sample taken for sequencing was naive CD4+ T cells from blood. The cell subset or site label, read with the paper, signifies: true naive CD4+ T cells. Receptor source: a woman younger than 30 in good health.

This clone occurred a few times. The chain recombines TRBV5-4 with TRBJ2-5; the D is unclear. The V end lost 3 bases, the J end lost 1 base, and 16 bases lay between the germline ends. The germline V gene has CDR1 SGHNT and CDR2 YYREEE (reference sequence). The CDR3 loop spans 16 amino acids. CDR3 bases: TGTGCCAGCAGCTCCCTCTACGGCGGAGCCCAAGAGACCCAGTACTTC. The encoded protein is CASSSLYGGAQETQYF.

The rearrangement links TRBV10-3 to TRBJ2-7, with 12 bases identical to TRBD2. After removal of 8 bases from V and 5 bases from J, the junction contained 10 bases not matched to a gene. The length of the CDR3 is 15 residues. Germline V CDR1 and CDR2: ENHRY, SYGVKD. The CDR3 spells CAIGLAGSRPDEQYF. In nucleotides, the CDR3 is TGTGCCATCGGACTAGCGGGATCTCGGCCCGACGAGCAGTACTTC.

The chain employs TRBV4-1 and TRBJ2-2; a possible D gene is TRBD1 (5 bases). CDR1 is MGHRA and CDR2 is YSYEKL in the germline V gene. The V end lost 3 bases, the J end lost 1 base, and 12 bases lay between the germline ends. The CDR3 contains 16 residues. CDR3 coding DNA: TGCGCCAGCAGCCACCTGTCCCAGGGGAACACCGGGGAGCTGTTTTTT. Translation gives CASSHLSQGNTGELFF.

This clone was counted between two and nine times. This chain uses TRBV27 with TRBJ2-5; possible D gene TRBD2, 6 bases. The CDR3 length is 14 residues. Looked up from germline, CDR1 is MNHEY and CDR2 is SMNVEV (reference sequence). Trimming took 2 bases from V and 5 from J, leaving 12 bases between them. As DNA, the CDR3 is TGTGCCAGCAGTTTAGAGCGGCGGGGCGAGACCCAGTACTTC. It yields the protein CASSLERRGETQYF.

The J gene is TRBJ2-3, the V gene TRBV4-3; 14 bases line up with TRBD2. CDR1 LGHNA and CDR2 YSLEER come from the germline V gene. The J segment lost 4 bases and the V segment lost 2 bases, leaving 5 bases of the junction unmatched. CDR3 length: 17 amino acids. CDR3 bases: TGCGCCAGCAGCCAACAGACTAGCGGGGGGGCCGCAGATACGCAGTATTTT. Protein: CASSQQTSGGAADTQYF.

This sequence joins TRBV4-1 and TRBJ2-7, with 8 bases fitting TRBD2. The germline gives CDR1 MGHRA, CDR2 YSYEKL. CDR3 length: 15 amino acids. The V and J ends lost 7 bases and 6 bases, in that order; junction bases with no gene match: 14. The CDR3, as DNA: TGCGCCAGCACCCCCCGAGCGGGGGTTCCCGTCGAGCAGTACTTC. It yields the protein CASTPRAGVPVEQYF.

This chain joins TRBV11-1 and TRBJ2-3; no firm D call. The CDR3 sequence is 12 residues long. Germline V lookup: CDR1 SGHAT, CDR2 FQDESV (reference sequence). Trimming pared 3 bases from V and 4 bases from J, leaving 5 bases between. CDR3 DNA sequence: TGTGCCAGCAGCTTTAGTGCAGATACGCAGTATTTT. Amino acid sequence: CASSFSADTQYF.

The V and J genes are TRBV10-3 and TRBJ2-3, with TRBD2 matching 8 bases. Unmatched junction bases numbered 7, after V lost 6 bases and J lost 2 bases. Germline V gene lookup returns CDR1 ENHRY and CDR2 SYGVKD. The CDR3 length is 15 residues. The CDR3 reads CAISGSGVNTDTQYF. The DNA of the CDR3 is TGTGCCATCAGCGGTAGCGGGGTCAACACAGATACGCAGTATTTT.

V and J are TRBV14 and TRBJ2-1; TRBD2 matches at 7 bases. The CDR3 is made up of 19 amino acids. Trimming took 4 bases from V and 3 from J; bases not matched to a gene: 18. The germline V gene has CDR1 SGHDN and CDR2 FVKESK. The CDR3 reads CASSPPQGGKRGNYNEQFF. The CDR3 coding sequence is TGTGCCAGCAGCCCCCCTCAGGGAGGTAAGCGGGGTAACTACAATGAGCAGTTCTTC.

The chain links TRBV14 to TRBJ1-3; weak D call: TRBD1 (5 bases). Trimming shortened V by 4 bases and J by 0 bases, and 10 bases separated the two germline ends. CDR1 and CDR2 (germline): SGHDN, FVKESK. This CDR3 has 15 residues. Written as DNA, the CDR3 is TGTGCCAGCAGCCGGGACTTTTACTCTGGAAACACCATATATTTT. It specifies CASSRDFYSGNTIYF. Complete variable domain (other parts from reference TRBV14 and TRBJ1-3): EAGVTQFPSHSVIEKGQTVTLRCDPISGHDNLYWYRRVMGKEIKFLLHFVKESKQDESGMPNNRFLAERTGGTYSTLKVQPAELEDSGVYFCASSRDFYSGNTIYFGEGSWLTVV.

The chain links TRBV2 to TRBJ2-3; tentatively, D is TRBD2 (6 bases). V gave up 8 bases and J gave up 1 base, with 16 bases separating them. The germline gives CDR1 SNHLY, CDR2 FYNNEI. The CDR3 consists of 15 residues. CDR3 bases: TGTGCCAGCGGTAGTGGGGGGATCCGCACAGATACGCAGTATTTT. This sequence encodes CASGSGGIRTDTQYF.

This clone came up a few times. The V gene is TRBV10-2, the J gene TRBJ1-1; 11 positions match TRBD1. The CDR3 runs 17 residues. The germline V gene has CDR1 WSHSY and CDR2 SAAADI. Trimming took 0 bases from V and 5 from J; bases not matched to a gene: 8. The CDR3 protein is CASSESLRDRGRTEAFF. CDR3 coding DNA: TGCGCCAGCAGTGAGTCCCTCCGGGACAGGGGGAGAACTGAAGCTTTCTTT.

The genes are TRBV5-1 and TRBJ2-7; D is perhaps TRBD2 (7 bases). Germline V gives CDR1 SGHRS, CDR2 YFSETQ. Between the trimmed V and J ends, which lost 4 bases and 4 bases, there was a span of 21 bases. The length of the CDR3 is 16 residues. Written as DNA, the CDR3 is TGCGCCAGCAGCCTCCCGAGGGGGGGGGTTGCGTACGAGCAGTACTTC. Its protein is CASSLPRGGVAYEQYF.

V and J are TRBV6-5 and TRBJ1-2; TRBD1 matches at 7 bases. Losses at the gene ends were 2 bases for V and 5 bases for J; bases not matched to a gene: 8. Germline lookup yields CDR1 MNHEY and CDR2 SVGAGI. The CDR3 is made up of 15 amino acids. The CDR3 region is CASSYTTGLVYGYTF. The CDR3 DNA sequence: TGTGCCAGCAGTTACACGACAGGGCTTGTATATGGCTACACCTTC.

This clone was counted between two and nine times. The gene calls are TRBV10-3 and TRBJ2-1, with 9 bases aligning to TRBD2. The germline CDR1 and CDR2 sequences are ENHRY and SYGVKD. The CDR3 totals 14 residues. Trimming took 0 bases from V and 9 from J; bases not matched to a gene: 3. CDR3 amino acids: CAISESSGGIEQFF. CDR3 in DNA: TGTGCCATCAGTGAGTCTAGCGGGGGCATTGAGCAGTTCTTC.

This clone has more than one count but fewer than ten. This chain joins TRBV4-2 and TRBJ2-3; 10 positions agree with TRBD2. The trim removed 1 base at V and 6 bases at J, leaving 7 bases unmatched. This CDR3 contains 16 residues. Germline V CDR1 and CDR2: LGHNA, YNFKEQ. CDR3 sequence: CASSQGAGGPIDTQYF. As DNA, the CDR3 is TGTGCCAGCAGCCAAGGAGCGGGGGGGCCAATTGATACGCAGTATTTT.

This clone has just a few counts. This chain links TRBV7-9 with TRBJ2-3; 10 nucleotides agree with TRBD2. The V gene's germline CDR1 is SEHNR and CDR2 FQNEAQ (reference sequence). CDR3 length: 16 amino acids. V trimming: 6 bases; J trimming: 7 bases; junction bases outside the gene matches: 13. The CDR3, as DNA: TGTGCCAGCAGTTCCAACGAGCGGGGGGGCATGAATACGCAGTATTTT. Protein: CASSSNERGGMNTQYF.